This T cell receptor (beta chain) derives from a study of glioma-infiltrating T cells after dendritic cell vaccination. TCRB CDR3 was amplified from 2 ug genomic DNA or less. Sequenced by immunoSEQ multiplex PCR; TCRdb stores in-frame clones only, minus some. Of under 40,000 clones in the sample, around nine tenths are singletons; the top ten hold more than 2%. In its sample, this clone was seen a few times. The sequence derives from a human donor with glioblastoma. Specimen: blood, collected before dendritic cell vaccination.

CDR3 protein: CASRLGRSGVYEQYF. CDR3 sequence (DNA): TGTGCCAGCAGACTCGGACGGTCGGGGGTCTACGAGCAGTACTTC. The chain combines TRBV6-5 with TRBJ2-7; TRBD2 is a possible D gene (6 bases). The CDR3 runs 15 residues. The germline gives CDR1 MNHEY, CDR2 SVGAGI. V shed 6 bases and J shed 3 bases, with 18 bases lying between them.